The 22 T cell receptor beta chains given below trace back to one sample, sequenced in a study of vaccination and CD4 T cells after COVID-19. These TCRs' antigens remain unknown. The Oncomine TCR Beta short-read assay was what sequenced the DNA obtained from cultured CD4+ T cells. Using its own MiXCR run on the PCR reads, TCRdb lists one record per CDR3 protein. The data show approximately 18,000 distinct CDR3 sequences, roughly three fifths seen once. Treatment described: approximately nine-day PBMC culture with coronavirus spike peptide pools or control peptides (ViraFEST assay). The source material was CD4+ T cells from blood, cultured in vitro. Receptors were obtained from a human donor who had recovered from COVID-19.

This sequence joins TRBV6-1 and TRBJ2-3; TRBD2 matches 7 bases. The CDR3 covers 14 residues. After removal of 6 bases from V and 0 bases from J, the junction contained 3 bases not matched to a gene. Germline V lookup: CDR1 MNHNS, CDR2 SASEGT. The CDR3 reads CASRGRDSTDTQYF. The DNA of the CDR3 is TGTGCCAGCAGAGGGAGGGACAGCACAGATACGCAGTATTTT.

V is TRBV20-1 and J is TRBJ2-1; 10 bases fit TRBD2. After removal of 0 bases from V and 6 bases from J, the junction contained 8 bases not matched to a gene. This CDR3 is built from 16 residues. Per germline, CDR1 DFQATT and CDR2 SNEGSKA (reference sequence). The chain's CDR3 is CSAREAGGPGSNEQFF. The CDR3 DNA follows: TGCAGTGCTAGAGAAGCGGGAGGGCCGGGGAGCAATGAGCAGTTCTTC.

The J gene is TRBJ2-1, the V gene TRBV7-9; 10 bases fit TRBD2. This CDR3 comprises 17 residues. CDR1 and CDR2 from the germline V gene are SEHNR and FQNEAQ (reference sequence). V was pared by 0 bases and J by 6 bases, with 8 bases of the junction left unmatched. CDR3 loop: CASSLAAIAGGINEQFF. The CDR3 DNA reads TGTGCCAGCAGCTTAGCAGCGATAGCGGGAGGAATCAATGAGCAGTTCTTC.

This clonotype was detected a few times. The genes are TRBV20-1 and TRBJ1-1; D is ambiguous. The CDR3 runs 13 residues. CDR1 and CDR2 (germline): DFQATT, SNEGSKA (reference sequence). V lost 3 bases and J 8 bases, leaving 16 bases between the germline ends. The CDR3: CSARAARWREAFF. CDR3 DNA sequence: TGCAGTGCTAGGGCAGCCCGTTGGAGGGAAGCTTTCTTT.

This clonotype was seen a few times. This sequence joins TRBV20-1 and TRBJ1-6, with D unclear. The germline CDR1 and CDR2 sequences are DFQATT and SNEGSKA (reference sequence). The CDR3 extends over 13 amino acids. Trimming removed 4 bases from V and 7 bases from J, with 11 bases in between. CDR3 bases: TGCAGTGCTACCCTTGGTTTAAATTCACCCCTCCACTTT. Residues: CSATLGLNSPLHF.

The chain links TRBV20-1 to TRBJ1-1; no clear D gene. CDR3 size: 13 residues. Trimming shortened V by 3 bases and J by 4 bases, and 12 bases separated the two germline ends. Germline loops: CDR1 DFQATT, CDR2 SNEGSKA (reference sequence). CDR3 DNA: TGCAGTGCTAGTATCGTTGACGGCACTGAAGCTTTCTTT. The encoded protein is CSASIVDGTEAFF.

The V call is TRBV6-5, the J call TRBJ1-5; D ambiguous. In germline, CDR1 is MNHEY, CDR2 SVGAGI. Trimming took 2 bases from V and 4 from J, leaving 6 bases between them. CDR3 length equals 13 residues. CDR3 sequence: CASSYGLNQPQHF. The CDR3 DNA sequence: TGTGCCAGCAGTTACGGACTAAATCAGCCCCAGCATTTT.

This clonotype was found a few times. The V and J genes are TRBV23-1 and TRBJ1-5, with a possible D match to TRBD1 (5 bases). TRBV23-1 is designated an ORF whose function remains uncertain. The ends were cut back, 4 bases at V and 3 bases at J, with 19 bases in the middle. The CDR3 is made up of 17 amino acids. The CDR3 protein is CASSPPTRRGPNQPQHF. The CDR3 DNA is TGCGCCAGCAGTCCGCCAACCCGGAGGGGCCCCAATCAGCCCCAGCATTTT.

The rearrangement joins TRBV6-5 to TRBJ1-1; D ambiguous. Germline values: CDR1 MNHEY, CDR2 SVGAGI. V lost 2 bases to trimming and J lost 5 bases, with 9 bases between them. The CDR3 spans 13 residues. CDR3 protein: CASSYGVSTEAFF. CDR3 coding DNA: TGTGCCAGCAGTTACGGGGTTTCGACTGAAGCTTTCTTT.

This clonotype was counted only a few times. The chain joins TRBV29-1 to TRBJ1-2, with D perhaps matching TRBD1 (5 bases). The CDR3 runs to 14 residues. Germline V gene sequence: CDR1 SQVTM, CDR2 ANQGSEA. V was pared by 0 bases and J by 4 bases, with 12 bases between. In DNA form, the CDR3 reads TGCAGCGTTGAAGAGGGATGGGGCAGCTATGGCTACACCTTC. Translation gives CSVEEGWGSYGYTF.

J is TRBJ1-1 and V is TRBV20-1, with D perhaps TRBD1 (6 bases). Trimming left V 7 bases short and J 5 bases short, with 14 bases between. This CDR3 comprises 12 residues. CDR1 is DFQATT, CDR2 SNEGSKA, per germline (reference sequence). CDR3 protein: CSVKGGFTEAFF. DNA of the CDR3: TGCAGTGTGAAAGGGGGTTTTACTGAAGCTTTCTTT.

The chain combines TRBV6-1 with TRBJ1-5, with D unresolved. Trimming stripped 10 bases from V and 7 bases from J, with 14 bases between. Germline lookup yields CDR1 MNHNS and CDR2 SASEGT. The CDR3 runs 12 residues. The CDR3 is CAMRRLGQPQHF. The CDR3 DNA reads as TGTGCCATGCGGCGCCTGGGCCAGCCCCAGCATTTT.

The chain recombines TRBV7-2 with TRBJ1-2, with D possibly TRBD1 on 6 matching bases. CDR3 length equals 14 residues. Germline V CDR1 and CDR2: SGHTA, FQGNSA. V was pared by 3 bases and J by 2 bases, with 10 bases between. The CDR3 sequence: CASSFGQRNYGYTF. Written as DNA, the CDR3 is TGTGCCAGCAGCTTCGGACAGCGCAACTATGGCTACACCTTC.

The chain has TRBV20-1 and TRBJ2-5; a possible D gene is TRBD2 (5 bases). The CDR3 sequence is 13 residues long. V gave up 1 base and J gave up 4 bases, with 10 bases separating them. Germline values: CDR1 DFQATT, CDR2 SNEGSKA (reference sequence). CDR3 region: CSARVTGRETQYF. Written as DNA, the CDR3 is TGCAGTGCTAGAGTAACGGGGAGAGAGACCCAGTACTTC.

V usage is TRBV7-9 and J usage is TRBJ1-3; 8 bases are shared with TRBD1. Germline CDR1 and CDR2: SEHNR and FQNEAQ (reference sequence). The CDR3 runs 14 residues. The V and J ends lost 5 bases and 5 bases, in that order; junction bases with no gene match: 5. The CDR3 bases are TGTGCCAGCAGCAGGAGGACAGGGAGAAACACCATATATTTT. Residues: CASSRRTGRNTIYF.

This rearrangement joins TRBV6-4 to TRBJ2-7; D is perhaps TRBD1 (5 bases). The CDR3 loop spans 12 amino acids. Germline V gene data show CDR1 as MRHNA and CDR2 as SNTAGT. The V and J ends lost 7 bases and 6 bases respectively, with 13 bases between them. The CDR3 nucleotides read TGTGCCAGCAATATTCAGGGATGCGAGCAGTACTTC. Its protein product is CASNIQGCEQYF.

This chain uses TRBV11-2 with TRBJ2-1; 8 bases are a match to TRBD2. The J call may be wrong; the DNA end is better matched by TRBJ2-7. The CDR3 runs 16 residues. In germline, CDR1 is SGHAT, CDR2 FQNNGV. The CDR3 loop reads CASSLRVAGIAYEQYF. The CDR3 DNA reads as TGTGCCAGCAGCTTAAGGGTAGCGGGGATTGCCTACGAGCAGTACTTC.

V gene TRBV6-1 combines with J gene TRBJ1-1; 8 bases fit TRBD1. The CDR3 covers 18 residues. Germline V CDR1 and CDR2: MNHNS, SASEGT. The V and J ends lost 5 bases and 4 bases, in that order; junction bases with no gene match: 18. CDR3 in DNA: TGTGCCAGCAGTAAGGGAAGGATACAGGGGGGTTTCGGCACTGAAGCTTTCTTT. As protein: CASSKGRIQGGFGTEAFF.

The CDR3 loop is CSARGGTGNTEAFF. The CDR3 coding sequence is TGCAGTGCCCGCGGGGGGACAGGGAACACTGAAGCTTTCTTT. V usage is TRBV20-1 and J usage is TRBJ1-1, with 8 bases lining up with TRBD1. Germline V gives CDR1 DFQATT, CDR2 SNEGSKA (reference sequence). The CDR3 has 14 residues. The trim removed 6 bases at V and 1 base at J, leaving 7 bases unmatched.

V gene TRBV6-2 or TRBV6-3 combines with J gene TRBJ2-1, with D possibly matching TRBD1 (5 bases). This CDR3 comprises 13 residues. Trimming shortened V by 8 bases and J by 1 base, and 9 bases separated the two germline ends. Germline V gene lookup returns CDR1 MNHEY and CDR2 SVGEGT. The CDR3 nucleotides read TGTGCCAGCGGGGCGGTATCCTACAATGAGCAGTTCTTC. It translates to CASGAVSYNEQFF.

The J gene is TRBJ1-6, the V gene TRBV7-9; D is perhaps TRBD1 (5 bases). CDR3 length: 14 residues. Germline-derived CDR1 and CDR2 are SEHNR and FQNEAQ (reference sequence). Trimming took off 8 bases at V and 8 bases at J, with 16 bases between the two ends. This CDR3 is CASRGSGGYSPLHF. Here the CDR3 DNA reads TGTGCCAGCCGGGGATCTGGGGGTTATTCACCCCTCCACTTT.

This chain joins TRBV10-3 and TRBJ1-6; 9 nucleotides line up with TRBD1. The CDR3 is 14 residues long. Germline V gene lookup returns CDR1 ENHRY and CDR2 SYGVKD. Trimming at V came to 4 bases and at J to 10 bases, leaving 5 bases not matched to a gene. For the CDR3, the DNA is TGTGCCATCAGTGGGGACAGGGAAGGCTCACCCCTCCACTTT. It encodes CAISGDREGSPLHF.